This T cell receptor (beta chain) was recovered during a study of human T cells and chemical hapten exposure. Whole-study context: Patients got weekly scalp diphenylcyclopropenone doses over the roughly 22-week study.

The sample's time point: patch test 1, 2 weeks after DPC sensitization. Treatment noted: therapeutic diphenylcyclopropenone sensitization with weekly scalp DPC. This clonotype was detected only a few times. Germline assignment: CDR1 LGHNA and CDR2 YNFKEQ. The CDR3 runs 19 residues. Trimming took 1 base from V and 0 from J; bases not matched to a gene: 9. A single record per CDR3 protein comes from TCRdb applying MiXCR to the RACE reads. The table shows some 380,000 distinct CDR3 sequences, with roughly 4.8% occurring only once. This sample comprised whole blood, obtained in connection with sensitization to the hapten diphenylcyclopropenone (DPC). The rearrangement joins TRBV4-2 to TRBJ2-3, with 11 bases identical to TRBD1. This receptor was obtained from a woman between 45 and 60 years old with alopecia areata. Some clones in this sample may be carry-over from other donors' samples. The chain's CDR3 is CASSQGVRTGGLSTDTQYF. CDR3 DNA sequence: TGTGCCAGCAGCCAAGGCGTCCGGACAGGGGGCCTTAGCACAGATACGCAGTATTTT.